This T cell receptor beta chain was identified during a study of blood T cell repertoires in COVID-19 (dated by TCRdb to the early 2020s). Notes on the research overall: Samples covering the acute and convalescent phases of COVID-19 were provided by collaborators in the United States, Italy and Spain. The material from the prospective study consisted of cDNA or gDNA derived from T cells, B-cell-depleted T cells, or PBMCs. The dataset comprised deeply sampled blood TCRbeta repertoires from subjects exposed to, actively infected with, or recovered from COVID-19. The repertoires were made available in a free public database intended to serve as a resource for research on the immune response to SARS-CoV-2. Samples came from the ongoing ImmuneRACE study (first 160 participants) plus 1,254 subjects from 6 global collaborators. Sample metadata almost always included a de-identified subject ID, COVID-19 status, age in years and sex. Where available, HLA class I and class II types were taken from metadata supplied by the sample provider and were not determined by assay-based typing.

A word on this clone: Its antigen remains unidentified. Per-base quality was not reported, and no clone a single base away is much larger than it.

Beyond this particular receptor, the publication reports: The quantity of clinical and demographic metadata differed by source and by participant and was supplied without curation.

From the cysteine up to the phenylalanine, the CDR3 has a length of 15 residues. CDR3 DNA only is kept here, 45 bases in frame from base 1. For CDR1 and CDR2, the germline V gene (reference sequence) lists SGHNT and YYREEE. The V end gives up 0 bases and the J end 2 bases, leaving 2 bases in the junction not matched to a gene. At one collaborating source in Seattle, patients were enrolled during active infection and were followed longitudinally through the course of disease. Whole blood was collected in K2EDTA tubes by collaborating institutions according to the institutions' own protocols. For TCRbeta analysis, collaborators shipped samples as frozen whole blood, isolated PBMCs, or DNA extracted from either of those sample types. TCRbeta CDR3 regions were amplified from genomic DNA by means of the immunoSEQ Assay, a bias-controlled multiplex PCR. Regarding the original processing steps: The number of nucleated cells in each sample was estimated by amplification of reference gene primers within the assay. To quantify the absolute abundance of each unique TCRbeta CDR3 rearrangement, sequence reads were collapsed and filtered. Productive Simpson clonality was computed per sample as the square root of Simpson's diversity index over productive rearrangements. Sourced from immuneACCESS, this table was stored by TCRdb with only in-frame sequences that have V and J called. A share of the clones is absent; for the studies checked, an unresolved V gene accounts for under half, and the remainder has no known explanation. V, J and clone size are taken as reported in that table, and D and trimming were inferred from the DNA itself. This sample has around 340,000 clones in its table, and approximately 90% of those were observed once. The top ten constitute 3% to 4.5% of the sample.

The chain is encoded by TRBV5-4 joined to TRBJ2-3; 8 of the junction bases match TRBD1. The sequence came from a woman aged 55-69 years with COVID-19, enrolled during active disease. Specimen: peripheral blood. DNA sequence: TGTGCCAGCAGCTTGGAGGGACAGGCCACAGATACGCAGTATTTT. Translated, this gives CASSLEGQATDTQYF.